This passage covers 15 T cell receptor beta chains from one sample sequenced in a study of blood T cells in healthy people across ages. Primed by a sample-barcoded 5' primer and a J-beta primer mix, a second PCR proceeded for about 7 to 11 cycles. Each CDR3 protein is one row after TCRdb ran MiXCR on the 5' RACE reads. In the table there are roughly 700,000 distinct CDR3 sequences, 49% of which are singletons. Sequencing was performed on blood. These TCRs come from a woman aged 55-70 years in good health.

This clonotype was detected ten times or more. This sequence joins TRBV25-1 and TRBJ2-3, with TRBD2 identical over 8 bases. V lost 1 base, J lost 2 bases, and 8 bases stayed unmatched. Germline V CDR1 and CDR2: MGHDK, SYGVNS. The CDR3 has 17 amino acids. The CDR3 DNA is TGTGCCAGCAGTGAATTAGGACTAGCAGACCTCACAGATACGCAGTATTTT. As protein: CASSELGLADLTDTQYF.

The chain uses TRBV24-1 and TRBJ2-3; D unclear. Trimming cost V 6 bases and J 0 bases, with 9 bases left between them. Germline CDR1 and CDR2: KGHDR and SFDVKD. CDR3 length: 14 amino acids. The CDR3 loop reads CATSSDPSTDTQYF. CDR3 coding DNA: TGTGCCACCAGTTCTGATCCTAGCACAGATACGCAGTATTTT.

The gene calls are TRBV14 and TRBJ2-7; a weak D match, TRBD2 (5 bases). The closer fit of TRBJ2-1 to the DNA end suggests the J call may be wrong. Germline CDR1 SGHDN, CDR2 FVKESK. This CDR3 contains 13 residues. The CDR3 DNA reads TGTGCCAGCAGCCAGTTTGCTCGAGGGGAGCAGTTCTTC. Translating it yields CASSQFARGEQFF.

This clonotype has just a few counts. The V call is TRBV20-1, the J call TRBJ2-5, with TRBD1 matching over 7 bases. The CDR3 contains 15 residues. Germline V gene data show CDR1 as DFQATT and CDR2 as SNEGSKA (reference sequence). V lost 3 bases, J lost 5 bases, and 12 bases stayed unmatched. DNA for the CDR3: TGCAGTGCTAGTGCCACAAAGGGGGCGGCGGAGACCCAGTACTTC. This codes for CSASATKGAAETQYF.

CDR3 DNA sequence: TGTGCCAGCAGTGAATCGCCAGGGGGAAAGGAAAAACTGTTTTTT. Protein product: CASSESPGGKEKLFF. The chain links TRBV25-1 to TRBJ1-4; 7 nucleotides align to TRBD1. CDR1 MGHDK and CDR2 SYGVNS come from the germline V gene. V lost 1 base, J lost 8 bases, and 7 bases stayed unmatched. This CDR3 has 15 residues.

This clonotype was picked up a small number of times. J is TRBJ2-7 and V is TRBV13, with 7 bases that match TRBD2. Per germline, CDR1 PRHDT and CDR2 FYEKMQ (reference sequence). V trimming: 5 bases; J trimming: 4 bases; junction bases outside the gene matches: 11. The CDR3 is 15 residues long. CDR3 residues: CASSTSGNGFYEQYF. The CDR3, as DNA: TGTGCCAGCAGCACAAGCGGGAATGGGTTTTACGAGCAGTACTTC.

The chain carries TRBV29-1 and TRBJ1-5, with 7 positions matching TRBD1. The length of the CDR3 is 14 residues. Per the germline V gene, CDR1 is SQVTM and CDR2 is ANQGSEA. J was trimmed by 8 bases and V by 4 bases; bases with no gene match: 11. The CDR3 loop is CSVGQGPGFEPQHF. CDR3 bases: TGCAGCGTTGGACAGGGTCCGGGGTTTGAGCCCCAGCATTTT.

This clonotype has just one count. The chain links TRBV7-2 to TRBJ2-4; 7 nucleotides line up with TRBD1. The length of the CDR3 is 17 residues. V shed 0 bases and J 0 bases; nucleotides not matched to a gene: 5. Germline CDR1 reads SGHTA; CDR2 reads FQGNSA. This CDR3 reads CASSLADREAAKNIQYF. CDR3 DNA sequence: TGTGCCAGCAGCTTAGCAGACAGGGAAGCAGCCAAAAACATTCAGTACTTC.

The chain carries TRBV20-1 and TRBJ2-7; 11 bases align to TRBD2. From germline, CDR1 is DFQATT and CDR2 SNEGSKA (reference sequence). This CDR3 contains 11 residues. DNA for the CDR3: TGCGGAACTAGCGGGGGCTACGAGCAGTACTTC. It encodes CGTSGGYEQYF.

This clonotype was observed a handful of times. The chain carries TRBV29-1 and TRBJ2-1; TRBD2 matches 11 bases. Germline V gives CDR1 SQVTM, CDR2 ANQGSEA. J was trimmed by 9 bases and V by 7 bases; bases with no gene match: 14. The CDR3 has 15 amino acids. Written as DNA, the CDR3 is TGCAGCGCCCGGACTAGCGGGTCGATATGGGGTGAGCAGTTCTTC. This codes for CSARTSGSIWGEQFF.

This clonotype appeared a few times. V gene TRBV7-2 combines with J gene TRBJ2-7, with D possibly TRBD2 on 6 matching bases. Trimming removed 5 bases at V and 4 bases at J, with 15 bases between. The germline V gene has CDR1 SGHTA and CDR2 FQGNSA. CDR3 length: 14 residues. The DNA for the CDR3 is TGTGCCAGCAGCCCCGTGGGGGGTCAATACGAGCAGTACTTC. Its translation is CASSPVGGQYEQYF.

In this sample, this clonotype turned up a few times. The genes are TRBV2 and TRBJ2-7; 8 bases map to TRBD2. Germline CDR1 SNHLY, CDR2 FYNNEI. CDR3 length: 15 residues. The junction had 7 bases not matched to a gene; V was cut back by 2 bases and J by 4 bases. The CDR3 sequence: CASSERQAGVYEQYF. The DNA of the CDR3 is TGTGCCAGCAGTGAAAGGCAAGCGGGAGTATACGAGCAGTACTTC. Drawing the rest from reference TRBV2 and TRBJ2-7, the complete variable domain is EPEVTQTPSHQVTQMGQEVILRCVPISNHLYFYWYRQILGQKVEFLVSFYNNEISEKSEIFDDQFSVERPDGSNFTLKIRSTKLEDSAMYFCASSERQAGVYEQYFGPGTRLTVT.

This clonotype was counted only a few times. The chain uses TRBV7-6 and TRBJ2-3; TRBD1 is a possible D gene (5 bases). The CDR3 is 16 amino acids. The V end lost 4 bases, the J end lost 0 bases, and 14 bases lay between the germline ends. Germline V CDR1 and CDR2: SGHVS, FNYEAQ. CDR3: CASSWPREGSTDTQYF. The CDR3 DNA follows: TGTGCCAGCAGCTGGCCCAGGGAAGGGAGCACAGATACGCAGTATTTT. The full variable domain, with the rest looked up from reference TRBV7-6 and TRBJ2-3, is GAGVSQSPRYKVTKRGQDVALRCDPISGHVSLYWYRQALGQGPEFLTYFNYEAQQDKSGLPNDRFSAERPEGSISTLTIQRTEQRDSAMYRCASSWPREGSTDTQYFGPGTRLTVL.

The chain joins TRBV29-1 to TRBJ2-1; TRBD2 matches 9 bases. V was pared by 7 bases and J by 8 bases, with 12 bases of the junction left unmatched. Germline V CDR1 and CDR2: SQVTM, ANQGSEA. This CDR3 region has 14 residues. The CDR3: CSAFWAGGPHEQFF. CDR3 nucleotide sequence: TGCAGCGCATTCTGGGCGGGAGGGCCGCATGAGCAGTTCTTC.

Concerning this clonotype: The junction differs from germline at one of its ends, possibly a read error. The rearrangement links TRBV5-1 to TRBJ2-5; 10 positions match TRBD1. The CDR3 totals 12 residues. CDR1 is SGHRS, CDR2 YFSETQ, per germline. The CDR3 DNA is TGCGCCGGCAGCTACGGACAGGGGGTGACGTACTTC. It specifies CAGSYGQGVTYF.